This is a list of T cell receptor beta chains from one sample in a study of blood T cell repertoires in COVID-19. Sequenced by immunoSEQ multiplex PCR; TCRdb stores in-frame clones only, minus some. Among 130,000 to 150,000 clones listed, approximately 86% were seen once. Input material: peripheral blood. These receptors originate from a woman in her thirties or forties with active or convalescent COVID-19. Each CDR3 is given with its conserved first and last residue. Each record gives: V gene, clone size, CDR3 protein. The size field is filled for only some rows; it gives once, few, many or a size class.

>TRBV7-2|NA
CASSLRGSRNQPQHF
>TRBV7-2|NA
CASRRDRGETQYF
>TRBV21-1|once
CASSKSRVMETQYF
>TRBV7-2|NA
CASSLAQADTQYF
>TRBV25-1|NA
CASSESGGETQYF
>TRBV27|NA
CASSLSYGYEQYF
>TRBV11-2|NA
CASSLEGGDSYNEQFF
>TRBV4-3|once
CASSHLLAGEGDTQYF
>TRBV5-1|NA
CASSSGQAGYTEAFF
>TRBV2|NA
CASRPTHSPLHF
>TRBV19|once
CASSKTGTGVAQHF
>TRBV24-1|NA
CATQWGERGGAEQFF
>TRBV28|NA
CASSVLGGSSYEQYF
>TRBV28|NA
CASSTYRVHSYEQYF
>TRBV5-1|NA
CASSLAAVNEQYF
>TRBV7-2|NA
CASSLNLRDSSTF
>TRBV9|NA
CASSVSRGGLNEQFF
>TRBV5-4|NA
CASSPRQGLDYGYTF
>TRBV5-1|NA
CASSLAGADTEAFF
>TRBV7-9|NA
CASSDLTGNTGELFF
>TRBV6-5|NA
CASSPTGGADTQYF
>TRBV11-2|NA
CASSSLLGGILNSPLHF
>TRBV28|NA
CASFPSLGQGLTSGSELAKNIQYF
>TRBV28|NA
CASSSQGAGTGELFF
>TRBV28|few
CASSSPMPTGDTEAFF
>TRBV28|once
CASSSPGPLGFEQYF
>TRBV2|NA
CASLNPVDRAYDYTF
>TRBV27|NA
CASSELRQGTYEQYF
>TRBV3-1/TRBV3-2|NA
CASSLRGLVADTQYF
>TRBV5-1|NA
CASSLRTGEAFF
>TRBV30|NA
CAWVPNRGWSGANVLTF
>TRBV9|few
CASSVSPNTEAFF
>TRBV7-2|NA
CASSLVLAGLAKNIQYF
>TRBV18|NA
CASSQGATNQPQHF
>TRBV5-1|NA
CASSLQSLNTEAFF
>TRBV10-2|NA
CATMGGLQYF
>TRBV7-8|NA
CASSLKTLQEWDEKLFF
>TRBV4-1|NA
CASSQDRGSPLHF
>TRBV29-1|NA
CSVPLGGARETQYF
>TRBV11-2|NA
CASSLPLASYEQYF
>TRBV5-6|NA
CASSSRDRGSDTQYF
>TRBV28|NA
CASSWAEGGPTEAFF
>TRBV25-1|NA
CASSELGAGETQYF
>TRBV5-4|NA
CASSLGRGGGYTF
>TRBV11-2|NA
CASSLGGLTSNEKLFF
>TRBV6-4|NA
CASSVQGNSPLHF
>TRBV29-1|few
CSVVIGQPEQYF
>TRBV7-2|NA
CASSLGSPQNSYEQYF
>TRBV2|NA
CASSTPRQPNTEAFF
>TRBV5-5|NA
CASSRDSFNQPQHF
>TRBV5-4|NA
CASSQDRGADTQYF
>TRBV13|NA
CASSLRGLEEKLFF
>TRBV5-1|NA
CASTRSQGAWTEAFF